This TCR beta chain originates from a study of vaccination and CD4 T cells after COVID-19. About the research overall: Median draw time for post-COVID samples was roughly 100 days post-diagnosis (range 35 to 161).

Germline V gives CDR1 SGHAT, CDR2 FQNNGV. This CDR3 contains 13 residues. Trimming pared 5 bases from V and 5 bases from J, leaving 12 bases between. In the case of this clonotype: Its cognate antigen is unknown.

Cultured CD4+ T-cell DNA underwent Oncomine TCR Beta short-read sequencing. TCRdb reprocessed the PCR reads with MiXCR, giving one entry per CDR3 protein. The table includes under 9,000 distinct CDR3 sequences, 40% to 55% detected once. Treatment indicated: roughly 10-day PBMC culture with coronavirus spike peptide pools or control peptides (ViraFEST assay). This receptor was taken from a human donor who had recovered from COVID-19. The chain carries TRBV11-2 and TRBJ2-5; no reliable D call. Sequenced material: CD4+ T cells from blood, cultured in vitro. This chain's CDR3 is CASSRDLAETQYF. CDR3 nucleotides: TGTGCCAGCAGCCGCGACTTAGCTGAGACCCAGTACTTC.